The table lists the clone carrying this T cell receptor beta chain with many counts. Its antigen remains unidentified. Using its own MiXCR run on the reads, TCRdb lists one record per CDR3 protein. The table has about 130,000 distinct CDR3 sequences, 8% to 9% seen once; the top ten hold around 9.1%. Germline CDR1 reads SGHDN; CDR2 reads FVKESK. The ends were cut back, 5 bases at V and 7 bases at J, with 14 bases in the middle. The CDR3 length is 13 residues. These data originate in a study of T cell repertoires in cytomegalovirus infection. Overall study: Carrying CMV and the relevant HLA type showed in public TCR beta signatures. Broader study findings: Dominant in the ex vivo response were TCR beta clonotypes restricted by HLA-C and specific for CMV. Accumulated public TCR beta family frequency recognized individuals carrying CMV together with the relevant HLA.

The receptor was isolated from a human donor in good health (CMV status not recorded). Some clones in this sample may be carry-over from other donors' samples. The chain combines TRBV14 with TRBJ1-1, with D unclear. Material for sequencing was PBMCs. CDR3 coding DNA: TGTGCCAGCAGCAAGTTCGGGCCCCTTGAAGCTTTCTTT. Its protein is CASSKFGPLEAFF.